This T cell receptor beta chain is drawn from a study of cytomegalovirus exposure and HLA in healthy donors. Study context: According to later analysis, the same platform produced the approximately 120 validation and 600 to 800 first-cohort repertoires.

Germline-derived CDR1 and CDR2 are KGHSH and LQKENI. This CDR3 contains 14 residues. Trimming removed 3 bases from V and 8 bases from J; junction bases left unmatched: 7. Assay: immunoSEQ multiplex PCR; the TCRdb copy retains only in-frame clones and omits some. The sample includes around 160,000 clones, around four fifths of them seen just once. The TCR comes from a man aged 25-40 years in good health and CMV-seropositive. The sequencing sample was made of PBMCs. The V gene is TRBV18, the J gene TRBJ2-1; TRBD1 aligns across 7 bases. DNA for the CDR3: TGTGCCAGCTCACCGGGACAGAGGCGCGATGAGCAGTTCTTC. Protein product: CASSPGQRRDEQFF.